This T cell receptor (beta chain) was identified in a study of human T cells and chemical hapten exposure. Study summary: After 6 days, upper back 0.01% DPC patch tests were scored. Study-wide points: With DPC sensitization, TCRs exceeding 1 in 1000 frequency showed no change. In comparison with controls, expanded TCRs gave rise to a significantly larger number of large CDR3 similarity clusters.

In its sample, this clonotype was seen a few times. Its antigen is undetermined. Time point of the sample: pre-sensitization, week 0. Stated treatment: therapeutic diphenylcyclopropenone sensitization with weekly scalp DPC. Germline-derived CDR1 and CDR2 are SGHTA and FQGTGA. V was clipped by 8 bases and J by 1 base, with 8 bases between them. This CDR3 spans 12 amino acids. As originally analysed: There were a median of around 96,000 TCRs per sample, with a range from roughly 20,000 to 690,600. Using its own MiXCR run on the RACE reads, TCRdb lists one record per CDR3 protein. Clone size and V and J calls follow TCRdb, not the original study. This sample has 99,000 or so distinct CDR3 sequences, with approximately 11% found just once.

The TCR sequence derives from a woman in her fifties or sixties with alopecia areata. Some clones in this sample may be carry-over from other donors' samples. The chain couples TRBV7-3 to TRBJ1-1; D remains ambiguous. Source: whole blood, taken in connection with sensitization to the hapten diphenylcyclopropenone (DPC). This chain's CDR3 is CASQEGNTEAFF. CDR3 in DNA: TGTGCCAGCCAGGAGGGGAACACTGAAGCTTTCTTT. The whole variable domain, remainder taken from reference TRBV7-3 and TRBJ1-1, is GAGVSQTPSNKVTEKGKYVELRCDPISGHTALYWYRQSLGQGPEFLIYFQGTGAADDSGLPNDRFFAVRPEGSVSTLKIQRTERGDSAVYLCASQEGNTEAFFGQGTRLTVV.